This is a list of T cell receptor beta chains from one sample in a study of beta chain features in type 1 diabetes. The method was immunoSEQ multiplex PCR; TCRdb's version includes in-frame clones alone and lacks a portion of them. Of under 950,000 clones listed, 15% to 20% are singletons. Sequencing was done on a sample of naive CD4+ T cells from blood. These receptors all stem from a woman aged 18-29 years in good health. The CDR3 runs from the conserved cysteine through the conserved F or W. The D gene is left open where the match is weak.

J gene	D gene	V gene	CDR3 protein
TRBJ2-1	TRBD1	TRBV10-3	CAISKTTPGQGYNEQFF
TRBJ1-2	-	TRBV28	CASSLAGNYGYTF
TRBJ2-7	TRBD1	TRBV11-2	CASSLRDRTYEQYF
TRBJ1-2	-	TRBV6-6	CASTHEGFYGYTF
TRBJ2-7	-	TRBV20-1	CSAAEGYEQYF
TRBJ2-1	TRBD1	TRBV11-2	CASSQGAYNEQFF
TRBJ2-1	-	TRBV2	CASTLEGHEQFF
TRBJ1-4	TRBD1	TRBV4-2	CASSQDRQGRVEKLFF
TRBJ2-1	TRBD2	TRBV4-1	CASADTGSGRVTEQFF
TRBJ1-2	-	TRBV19	CASSPGRSYGYTF
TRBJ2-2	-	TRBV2	CASSGRQGRTGELFF
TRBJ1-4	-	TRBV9	CASSVRAVANEKLFF
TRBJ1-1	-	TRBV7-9	CASSLKGVNTEAFF
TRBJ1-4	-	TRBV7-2	CASSLSRVATNEKLFF
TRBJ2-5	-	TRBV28	CASSLDRTQYF
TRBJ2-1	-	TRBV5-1	CASKSEAAYNEQFF
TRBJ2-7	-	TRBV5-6	CASSLGRLGQYF
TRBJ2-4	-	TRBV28	CATVEGKNIQYF
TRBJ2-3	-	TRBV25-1	CASSLGNTDTQYF
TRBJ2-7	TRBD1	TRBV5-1	CASSFGDRVNEQYF
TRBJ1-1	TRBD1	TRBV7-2	CASSPQGAGTLNTEAFF
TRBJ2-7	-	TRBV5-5	CASSLGTALSGLAHF
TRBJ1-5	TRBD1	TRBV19	CASRGGQGTVDSNQPQHF
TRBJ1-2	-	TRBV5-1	CASSWDTNGYTF
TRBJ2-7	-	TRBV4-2	CASSHPGKLYEQYF
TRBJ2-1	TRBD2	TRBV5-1	CASSSGTSGREQFF
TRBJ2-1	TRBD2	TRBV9	CASSAGLAGRDEQFF